Listed below are T cell receptor beta chains from one sample, sequenced in a study of vaccination effects on CD4 cells after COVID-19. Only in-frame clones appear in the TCRdb table, and some are missing; sequencing was by immunoSEQ multiplex PCR. Seen here are about 71,000 clones, over 65% observed once, and the top ten hold under 4.5%. Antigens for these TCRs are unknown. Material: CD4+ T cells from PBMCs cultured with HCoV-OC43 spike peptides, obtained before COVID-19 vaccination. The receptors shown here come from a human donor who received a COVID-19 vaccine. CDR3s include the opening cysteine and the closing phenylalanine or tryptophan. D genes are given only for firm matches. Size is omitted from some rows. Given values are once, few, many or a class for expanded clones.

J gene | D gene | V gene | clone size | CDR3 DNA | CDR3 protein
TRBJ2-1 | TRBD2 | TRBV5-1 | . | TGCGCCAGCAGCTTGTATAGCGGGGACTACAATGAGCAGTTCTTC | CASSLYSGDYNEQFF
TRBJ2-2 | . | TRBV5-1 | . | TGCGCCAGCAGACGTAGAAACACCGGGGAGCTGTTTTTT | CASRRRNTGELFF
TRBJ1-1 | . | TRBV5-1 | . | TGCGCCAGCAGCTGGGAGGGAGACCGGAACACTGAAGCTTTCTTT | CASSWEGDRNTEAFF
TRBJ2-6 | . | TRBV24-1 | . | TGTGCCACATCAGGGACTGGGGCCAACGTCCTGACTTTC | CATSGTGANVLTF
TRBJ2-5 | TRBD1 | TRBV18 | . | TGTGCCAGCTCAGACCGACAGGGTTGGGAGACCCAGTACTTC | CASSDRQGWETQYF
TRBJ1-6 | TRBD1 | TRBV7-8 | few | TGTGCCAGCAGCTTAGCTGCAGGGGGTGAGGATTCACCCCTCCACTTT | CASSLAAGGEDSPLHF
TRBJ1-2 | . | TRBV9 | . | TGTGCCAGCAGCGTAGGCTGGAACTATGGCTACACCTTC | CASSVGWNYGYTF
TRBJ1-4 | . | TRBV19 | . | TGTGCCAGTAGTATTAGGACGGGAGATAATGAAAAACTGTTTTTT | CASSIRTGDNEKLFF
TRBJ2-1 | TRBD1 | TRBV9 | . | TGTGCCAGCAGCGTAGAGGGGGCCCCAGACGGGCAGTTCTTC | CASSVEGAPDGQFF
TRBJ2-3 | . | TRBV5-1 | . | TGCGCCAGCAGCCGATCGGGTTATAGCACAGATACGCAGTATTTT | CASSRSGYSTDTQYF
TRBJ2-2 | TRBD1 | TRBV18 | once | TGTGCCAGCTCACCCATACAGGGGGCTGGATTGAACACCGGGGAGCTGTTTTTT | CASSPIQGAGLNTGELFF
TRBJ1-6 | . | TRBV7-3 | . | TGTGCCAGCAGCCAACGAGGGGGACATTCACCCCTCCACTTT | CASSQRGGHSPLHF
TRBJ1-1 | . | TRBV5-1 | . | TGCGCCAGCAGCTCCACACATAGGGGTTCCGGAAATGCGGGGGAAGCTTTCTTT | CASSSTHRGSGNAGEAFF
TRBJ2-5 | . | TRBV5-1 | . | TGCGCCAGCAGCTTGGTGGGTGGCCAGGAGACCCAGTACTTC | CASSLVGGQETQYF
TRBJ2-5 | . | TRBV15 | . | TGTGCCACCAGCAGAGATAAGGGGCCCGCTGAGGCCCAGTACTTC | CATSRDKGPAEAQYF
TRBJ2-1 | . | TRBV5-6 | . | TGTGCCAGCAGCAATACAGGGAAAAATTACAATGAGCAGTTCTTC | CASSNTGKNYNEQFF
TRBJ2-5 | . | TRBV5-1 | . | TGCGCCAGCAGCCGTGGACAGCAAGAGACCCAGTACTTC | CASSRGQQETQYF
TRBJ1-5 | TRBD1 | TRBV12-5 | . | TGTGCTAGTGGTTCCTACGACAGGGTAGACCAGCCCCAGCATTTT | CASGSYDRVDQPQHF
TRBJ1-4 | TRBD1 | TRBV14 | . | TGTGCCAGCAGCCAACTGGGACAGCCTAATGAAAAACTGTTTTTT | CASSQLGQPNEKLFF
TRBJ1-4 | . | TRBV27 | . | TGTGCCAGCAGTTTCGTACTTAATGAAAAACTGTTTTTT | CASSFVLNEKLFF
TRBJ2-5 | TRBD2 | TRBV6-6 | . | TGTGCCAGCAGCAGACTAGCTGGCGAGACCCAGTACTTC | CASSRLAGETQYF
TRBJ2-1 | TRBD2 | TRBV12-5 | . | TGTGCTAGTGGTTTGGTGATCTTGGACTTATCCTGGGGGGGAGGTCTCAATGAGCAGTTCTTC | CASGLVILDLSWGGGLNEQFF
TRBJ1-5 | . | TRBV6-6 | . | TGTGCCAGCAGTTACGGATTTCAGCCCCAGCATTTT | CASSYGFQPQHF
TRBJ1-4 | . | TRBV5-6 | . | TGTGCCAGCAGCTTTATGTCTGGGGGTGAAAAACTGTTTTTT | CASSFMSGGEKLFF
TRBJ2-2 | TRBD1 | TRBV6-5 | once | TGTGCCAGCACTTGGACAGGCCGAACCGGGGAGCTGTTTTTT | CASTWTGRTGELFF
TRBJ2-1 | . | TRBV9 | . | TGTGCCAGCAGCTCACACTCAGGGGTGAGGTCCTACAATGAGCAGTTCTTC | CASSSHSGVRSYNEQFF
TRBJ1-6 | TRBD1 | TRBV6-1 | . | TGTGCCAGCAGTGAAGGGACAGGGTTTAATTCACCCCTCCACTTT | CASSEGTGFNSPLHF
TRBJ1-5 | TRBD1 | TRBV5-4 | . | TGTGCCAGCAGCTTGGGAGGGGGCACGGGCAATCAGCCCCAGCATTTT | CASSLGGGTGNQPQHF
TRBJ2-3 | TRBD2 | TRBV5-1 | . | TGCGCCAGCAGCGGGCTCGCTAGCGGGGGCACAGATACGCAGTATTTT | CASSGLASGGTDTQYF
TRBJ1-5 | . | TRBV9 | . | TGTGCCAGCAGCGTAGGGATTACGGACTGGCCCCAGCATTTT | CASSVGITDWPQHF
TRBJ1-2 | . | TRBV24-1 | . | TGTGCCACCAGTGACAGGCATGGCTACACCTTC | CATSDRHGYTF
TRBJ2-1 | . | TRBV4-1 | . | TGCGCCAGCAGCCAGTCCTACAATGAGCAGTTCTTC | CASSQSYNEQFF
TRBJ2-3 | . | TRBV7-3 | . | TGTGCCAGCAGCTTAAATCGAGCATCGGATACGCAGTATTTT | CASSLNRASDTQYF
TRBJ1-1 | . | TRBV28 | . | TGTGCCAGCAGTTTTTTCTTTTGGAGGGGAAAGAACACTGAAGCTTTCTTT | CASSFFFWRGKNTEAFF
TRBJ2-2 | . | TRBV27 | . | TGTGCCAGCAGTTTGACTAGAAACACCGGGGAGCTGTTTTTT | CASSLTRNTGELFF
TRBJ2-3 | TRBD1 | TRBV2 | . | TGTGCCAGCAAACTCCGGGACAGTCACACAGATACGCAGTATTTT | CASKLRDSHTDTQYF
TRBJ1-1 | . | TRBV7-2 | . | TGTGCCAGCAGCTTCACACCTTTGAACACTGAAGCTTTCTTT | CASSFTPLNTEAFF
TRBJ1-1 | . | TRBV18 | . | TGTGCCAGCTCGTTGACGGGAAGGACTGAAGCTTTCTTT | CASSLTGRTEAFF
TRBJ2-3 | . | TRBV12-3/TRBV12-4 | . | TGTGCCAGCAGTCGACAGGCGACAGATACGCAGTATTTT | CASSRQATDTQYF
TRBJ1-1 | TRBD1 | TRBV11-3 | few | TGTGCCAGCAGCCAGGGGGTGAACACTGAAGCTTTCTTT | CASSQGVNTEAFF